Here is one TCR beta chain with its context. The antigen remains unidentified. These data are taken from a study of cytotoxic CD8 clonotypes in ibrutinib-treated CLL. Study-wide context: Per sample, productive templates averaged approximately 260,000 and productive rearrangements averaged approximately 100,000.

Notes on the study in general: Public clonotypes were rare and shrank or held steady on treatment.

Trimming shortened V by 6 bases and J by 1 base, and 9 bases separated the two germline ends. The germline gives CDR1 MNHNY, CDR2 SVGAGI (reference sequence). The CDR3 covers 13 residues. The repertoire was sequenced with immunoSEQ multiplex PCR; TCRdb's copy has only in-frame clones and lacks some. Counted here are roughly 200,000 clones, more than 65% occurring once; the ten biggest clones make up about 6%. The rearrangement links TRBV6-6 to TRBJ1-1; unclear D gene. This clonotype was sampled from a human donor with chronic lymphocytic leukemia. The source material was PBMCs, sampled after 12 months of ibrutinib treatment. In DNA form, the CDR3 reads TGTGCCAGCAGCCGTCCTTCGAACACTGAAGCTTTCTTT. This sequence encodes CASSRPSNTEAFF.